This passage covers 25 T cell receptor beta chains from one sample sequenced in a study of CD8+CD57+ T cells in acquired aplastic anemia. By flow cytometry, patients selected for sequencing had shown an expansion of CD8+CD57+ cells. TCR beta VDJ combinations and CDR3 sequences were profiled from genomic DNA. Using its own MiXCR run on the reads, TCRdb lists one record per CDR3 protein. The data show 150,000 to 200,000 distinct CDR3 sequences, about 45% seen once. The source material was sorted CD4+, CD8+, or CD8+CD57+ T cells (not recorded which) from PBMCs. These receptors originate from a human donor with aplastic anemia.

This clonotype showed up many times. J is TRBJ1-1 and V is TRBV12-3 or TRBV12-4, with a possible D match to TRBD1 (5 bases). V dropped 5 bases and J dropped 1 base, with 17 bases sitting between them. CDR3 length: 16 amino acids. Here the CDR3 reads CASSQWTLTKNTEAFF. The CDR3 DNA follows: TGTGCCAGCAGTCAATGGACACTAACTAAGAACACTGAAGCTTTCTTT.

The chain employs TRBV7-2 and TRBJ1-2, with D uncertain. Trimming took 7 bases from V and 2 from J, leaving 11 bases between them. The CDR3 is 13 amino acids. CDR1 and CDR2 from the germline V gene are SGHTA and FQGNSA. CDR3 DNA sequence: TGTGCCAGCAACCACGGACCGAACTATGGCTACACCTTC. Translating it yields CASNHGPNYGYTF.

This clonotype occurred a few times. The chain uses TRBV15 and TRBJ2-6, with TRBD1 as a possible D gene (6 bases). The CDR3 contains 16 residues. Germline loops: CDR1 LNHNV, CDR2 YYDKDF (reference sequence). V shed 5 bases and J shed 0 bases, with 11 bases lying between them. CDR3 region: CATSFTGSSGANVLTF. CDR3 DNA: TGTGCCACCAGCTTTACAGGGAGCTCTGGGGCCAACGTCCTGACTTTC.

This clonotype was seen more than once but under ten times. The CDR3 sequence is CASSPTGQGDEQYF. CDR3 DNA sequence: TGTGCCAGCAGCCCCACGGGACAGGGGGACGAGCAGTACTTC. This rearrangement joins TRBV7-3 to TRBJ2-7, with TRBD1 matching over 11 bases. The trim removed 5 bases at V and 5 bases at J, leaving 5 bases unmatched. The V gene's germline CDR1 is SGHTA and CDR2 FQGTGA. The CDR3 consists of 14 residues.

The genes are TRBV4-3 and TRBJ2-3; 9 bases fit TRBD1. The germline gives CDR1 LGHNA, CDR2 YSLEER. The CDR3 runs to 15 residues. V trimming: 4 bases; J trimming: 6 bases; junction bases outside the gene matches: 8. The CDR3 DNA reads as TGCGCCAGCAGCCCACCGGGACAGGGTTTGGATACGCAGTATTTT. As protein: CASSPPGQGLDTQYF.

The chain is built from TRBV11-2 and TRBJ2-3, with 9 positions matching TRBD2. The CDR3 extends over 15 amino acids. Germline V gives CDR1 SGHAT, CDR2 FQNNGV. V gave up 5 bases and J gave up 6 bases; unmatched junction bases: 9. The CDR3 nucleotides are TGTGCCAGCAGCCCACCAGCGGGGGGTGTGGATACGCAGTATTTT. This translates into CASSPPAGGVDTQYF.

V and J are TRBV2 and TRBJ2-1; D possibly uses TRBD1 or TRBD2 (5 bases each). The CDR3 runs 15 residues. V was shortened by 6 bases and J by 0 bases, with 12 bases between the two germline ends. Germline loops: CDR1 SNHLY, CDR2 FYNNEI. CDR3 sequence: CASSGTSSSYNEQFF. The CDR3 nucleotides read TGTGCCAGCAGCGGGACGTCTAGCTCCTACAATGAGCAGTTCTTC.

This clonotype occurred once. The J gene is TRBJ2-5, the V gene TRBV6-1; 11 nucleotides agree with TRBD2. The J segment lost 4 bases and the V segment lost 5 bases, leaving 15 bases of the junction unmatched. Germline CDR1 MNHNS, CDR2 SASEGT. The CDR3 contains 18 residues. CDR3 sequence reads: CASSPLAGGRWVLETQYF. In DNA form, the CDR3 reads TGTGCCAGCAGTCCCCTAGCGGGGGGCCGATGGGTTCTAGAGACCCAGTACTTC.

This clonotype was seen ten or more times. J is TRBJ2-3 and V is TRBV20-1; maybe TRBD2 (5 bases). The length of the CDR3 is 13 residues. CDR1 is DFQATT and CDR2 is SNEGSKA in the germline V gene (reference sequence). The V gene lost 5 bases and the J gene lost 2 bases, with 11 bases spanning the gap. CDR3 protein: CSAPPRATDTQYF. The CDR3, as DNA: TGCAGTGCTCCTCCGCGGGCCACAGATACGCAGTATTTT.

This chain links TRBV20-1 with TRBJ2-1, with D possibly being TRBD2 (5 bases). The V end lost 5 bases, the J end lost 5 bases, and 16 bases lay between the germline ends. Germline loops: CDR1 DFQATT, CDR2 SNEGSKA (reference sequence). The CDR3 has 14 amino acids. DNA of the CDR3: TGCAGTGCTCAGACTAACATTCGGAACAATGAGCAGTTCTTC. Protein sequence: CSAQTNIRNNEQFF.

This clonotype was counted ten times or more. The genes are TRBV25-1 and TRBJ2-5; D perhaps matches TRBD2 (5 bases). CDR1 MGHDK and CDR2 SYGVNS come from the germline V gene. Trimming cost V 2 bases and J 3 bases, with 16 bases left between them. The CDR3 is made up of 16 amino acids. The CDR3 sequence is CASSEPPDGSEETQYF. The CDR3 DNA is TGTGCCAGCAGTGAACCCCCTGATGGGAGTGAAGAGACCCAGTACTTC.

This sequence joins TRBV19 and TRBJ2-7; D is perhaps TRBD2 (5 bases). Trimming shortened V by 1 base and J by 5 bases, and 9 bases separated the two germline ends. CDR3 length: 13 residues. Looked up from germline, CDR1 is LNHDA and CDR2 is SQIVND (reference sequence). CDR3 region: CASSIVHGDEQYF. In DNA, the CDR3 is TGTGCCAGTAGTATAGTCCACGGGGACGAGCAGTACTTC.

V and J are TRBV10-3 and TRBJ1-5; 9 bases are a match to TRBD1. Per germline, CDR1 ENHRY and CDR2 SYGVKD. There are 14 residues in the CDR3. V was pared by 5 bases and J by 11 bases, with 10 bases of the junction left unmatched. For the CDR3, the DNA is TGTGCCATCAGTTCCGGGACAGGGCATGAGACCCAGCATTTT. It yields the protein CAISSGTGHETQHF.

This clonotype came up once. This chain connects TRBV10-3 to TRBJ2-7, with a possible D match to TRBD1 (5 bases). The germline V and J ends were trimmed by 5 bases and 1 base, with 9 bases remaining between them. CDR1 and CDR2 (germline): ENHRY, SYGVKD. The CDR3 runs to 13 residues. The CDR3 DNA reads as TGTGCCATCAGTCCAGGGATGTCCTACGAGCAGTACTTC. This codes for CAISPGMSYEQYF.

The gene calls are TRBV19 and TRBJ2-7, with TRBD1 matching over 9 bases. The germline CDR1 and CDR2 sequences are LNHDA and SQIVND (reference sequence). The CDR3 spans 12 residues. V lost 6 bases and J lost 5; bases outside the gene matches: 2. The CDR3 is CASRGQGHEQYF. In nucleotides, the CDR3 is TGTGCCAGTAGGGGACAGGGCCACGAGCAGTACTTC.

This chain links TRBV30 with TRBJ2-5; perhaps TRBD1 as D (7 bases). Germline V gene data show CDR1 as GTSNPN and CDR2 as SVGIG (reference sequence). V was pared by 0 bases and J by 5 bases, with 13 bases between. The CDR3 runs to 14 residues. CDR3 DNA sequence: TGTGCCTGGAGTGTAGGGTCAGGGGGGGAGACCCAGTACTTC. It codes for CAWSVGSGGETQYF.

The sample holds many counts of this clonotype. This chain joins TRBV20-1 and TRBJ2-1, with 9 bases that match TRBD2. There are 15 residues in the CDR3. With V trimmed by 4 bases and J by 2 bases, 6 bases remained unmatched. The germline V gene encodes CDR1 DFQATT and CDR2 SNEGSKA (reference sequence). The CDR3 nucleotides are TGCAGTGCTACACAGACTAGCGGTGCCTACAATGAGCAGTTCTTC. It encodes CSATQTSGAYNEQFF.

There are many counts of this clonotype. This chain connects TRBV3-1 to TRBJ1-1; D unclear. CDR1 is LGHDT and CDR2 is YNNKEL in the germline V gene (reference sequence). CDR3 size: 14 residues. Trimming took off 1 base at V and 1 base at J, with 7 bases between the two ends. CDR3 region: CASSQGVGNTEAFF. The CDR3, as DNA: TGTGCCAGCAGCCAAGGGGTTGGGAACACTGAAGCTTTCTTT.

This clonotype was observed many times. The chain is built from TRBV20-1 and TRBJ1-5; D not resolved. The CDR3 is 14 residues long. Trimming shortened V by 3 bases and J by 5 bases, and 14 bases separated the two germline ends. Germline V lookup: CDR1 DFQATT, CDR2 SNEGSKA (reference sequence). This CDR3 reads CSARPARAHQPQHF. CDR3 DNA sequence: TGCAGTGCTAGGCCGGCAAGGGCCCATCAGCCCCAGCATTTT.

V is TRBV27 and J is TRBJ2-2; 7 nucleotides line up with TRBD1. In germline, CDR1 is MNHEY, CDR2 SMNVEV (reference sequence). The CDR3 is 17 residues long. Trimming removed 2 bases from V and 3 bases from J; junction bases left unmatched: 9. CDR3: CASSLDGRQGDTGELFF. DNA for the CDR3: TGTGCCAGCAGTTTAGACGGTCGACAGGGCGACACCGGGGAGCTGTTTTTT.

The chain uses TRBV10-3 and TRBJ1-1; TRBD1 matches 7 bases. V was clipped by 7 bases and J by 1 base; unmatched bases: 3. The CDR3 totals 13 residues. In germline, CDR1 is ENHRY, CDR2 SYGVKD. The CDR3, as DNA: TGTGCCATCAAGGGGGCGCGGAACACTGAAGCTTTCTTT. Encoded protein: CAIKGARNTEAFF.

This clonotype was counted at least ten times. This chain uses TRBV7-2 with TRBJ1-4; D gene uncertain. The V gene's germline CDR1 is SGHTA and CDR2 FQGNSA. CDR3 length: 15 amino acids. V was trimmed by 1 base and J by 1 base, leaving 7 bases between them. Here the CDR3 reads CASSLGTGTNEKLFF. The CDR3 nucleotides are TGTGCCAGCAGCTTAGGAACGGGAACTAATGAAAAACTGTTTTTT.

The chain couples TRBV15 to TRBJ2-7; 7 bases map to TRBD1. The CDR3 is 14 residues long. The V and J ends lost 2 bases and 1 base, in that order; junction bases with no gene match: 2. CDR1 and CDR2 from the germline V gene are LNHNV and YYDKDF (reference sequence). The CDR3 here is CATSRRTGSYEQYV. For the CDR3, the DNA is TGTGCCACCAGCAGAAGGACAGGATCCTACGAGCAGTACGTC.

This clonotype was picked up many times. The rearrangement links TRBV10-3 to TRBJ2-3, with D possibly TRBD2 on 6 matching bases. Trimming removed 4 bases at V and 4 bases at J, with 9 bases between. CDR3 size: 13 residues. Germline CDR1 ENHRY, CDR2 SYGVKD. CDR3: CAISGGEADTQYF. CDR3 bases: TGTGCCATCAGTGGGGGGGAAGCAGATACGCAGTATTTT.

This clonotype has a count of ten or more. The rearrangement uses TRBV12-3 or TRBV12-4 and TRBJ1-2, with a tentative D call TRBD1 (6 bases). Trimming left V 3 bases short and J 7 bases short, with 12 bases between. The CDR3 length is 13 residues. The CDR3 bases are TGTGCCAGCAGTTTGTCACAGGGAGGTGGCTACACCTTC. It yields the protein CASSLSQGGGYTF.